These T cell receptor beta chains were read from a single sample in a study of blood T cell repertoires in COVID-19. Sequencing used immunoSEQ multiplex PCR; TCRdb keeps in-frame clones, though not all of them. Of 40,000 to 45,000 clones listed, approximately 71% are singletons. Sample: peripheral blood. Receptors originate from a man at least 80 years old with acute or convalescent COVID-19. The CDR3 runs from the conserved cysteine through the conserved F or W. A D gene is named only where the DNA matches it firmly. The size of a clone is reported for some rows only, either as once, few or many, or as a class for expanded clones.

TRBV7-8	-	TRBJ1-1	-	CASSRPGVTEAFF	TGTGCCAGCAGCCGCCCGGGAGTGACTGAAGCTTTCTTT
TRBV7-3	-	TRBJ1-1	-	CASSLSPGWDTEAFF	TGTGCCAGCAGCCTCTCCCCGGGGTGGGACACTGAAGCTTTCTTT
TRBV19	-	TRBJ1-5	-	CASSMREGYSNQPQHF	TGTGCCAGTAGTATGCGGGAGGGCTATAGCAATCAGCCCCAGCATTTT
TRBV3-1/TRBV3-2	-	TRBJ1-6	-	CASSQGAGMGQSPLHF	TGTGCCAGCAGCCAAGGCGCGGGGATGGGGCAGTCACCCCTCCACTTT
TRBV18	few	TRBJ2-1	TRBD1	CASSLSTGGAYNEQFF	TGTGCCAGCTCACTATCGACAGGGGGGGCCTACAATGAGCAGTTCTTC
TRBV6-5	-	TRBJ1-4	TRBD1	CASKGGTGGEKLFF	TGTGCCAGCAAAGGGGGGACAGGGGGTGAAAAACTGTTTTTT
TRBV5-1	-	TRBJ1-2	TRBD1	CASSLGGPRTGGSYGYTF	TGCGCCAGCAGCCTTGGCGGCCCTAGGACAGGGGGCTCCTATGGCTACACCTTC
TRBV10-2	-	TRBJ2-1	TRBD2	CASSWTSGSLEQFF	TGCGCCAGCAGCTGGACTAGCGGGAGTCTTGAGCAGTTCTTC
TRBV15	-	TRBJ2-1	TRBD2	CATTTPPRRGSSYNEQFF	TGTGCCACTACCACCCCCCCTCGGCGCGGGAGCTCCTACAATGAGCAGTTCTTC
TRBV30	-	TRBJ1-6	TRBD1	CAWNAGTGSPLHF	TGTGCCTGGAATGCAGGGACAGGCTCACCCCTCCACTTT
TRBV13	-	TRBJ2-1	TRBD2	CASSPDSLAGGSNEQFF	TGTGCCAGCAGCCCCGATTCTCTAGCGGGGGGTTCCAATGAGCAGTTCTTC
TRBV2	-	TRBJ1-2	TRBD1	CASSDEGQGDGYTF	TGTGCCAGCAGTGACGAAGGACAGGGCGATGGCTACACCTTC
TRBV3-1/TRBV3-2	-	TRBJ2-1	-	CASSQDGTNYEQFF	TGTGCCAGCAGCCAAGACGGGACAAACTATGAGCAGTTCTTC
TRBV20-1	-	TRBJ1-4	-	CSASPRETGLFF	TGCAGTGCTAGTCCCCGCGAGACGGGGCTGTTTTTT
TRBV7-9	-	TRBJ1-2	TRBD1	CASSLGRTGSKGGYTF	TGTGCCAGCAGCTTGGGCAGGACAGGGTCGAAGGGCGGCTACACCTTC
TRBV27	-	TRBJ1-2	TRBD1	CASRQGAIYGYTF	TGTGCCAGCAGGCAGGGGGCGATCTATGGCTACACCTTC
TRBV5-4	-	TRBJ1-2	-	CASSLGQIYGYTF	TGTGCCAGCAGCTTGGGTCAGATCTATGGCTACACCTTC
TRBV5-1	few	TRBJ1-5	-	CASSYRTKPRNQPQHF	TGCGCCAGCAGCTACAGGACCAAACCTAGGAATCAGCCCCAGCATTTT
TRBV19	-	TRBJ1-5	TRBD1	CASSKGQGARWPQHF	TGTGCCAGTAGTAAGGGACAGGGGGCGAGGTGGCCCCAGCATTTT
TRBV4-1	few	TRBJ2-7	-	CASSQFVFVRSSYEQYF	TGCGCCAGCAGCCAATTCGTTTTCGTGAGGTCCTCCTACGAGCAGTACTTC
TRBV18	-	TRBJ1-1	-	CASSLSSGGVSTEAFF	TGTGCCAGCTCCCTATCCTCGGGCGGGGTGAGCACTGAAGCTTTCTTT
TRBV3-1/TRBV3-2	-	TRBJ1-3	-	CASSSGAGGNTIYF	TGTGCCAGCAGCTCAGGGGCAGGGGGAAACACCATATATTTT
TRBV9	-	TRBJ1-1	TRBD1	CASSRDRGEAFF	TGTGCCAGCAGCAGAGACAGGGGTGAAGCTTTCTTT
TRBV4-1	-	TRBJ2-7	-	CASSQGRQLKYSYEQYF	TGCGCCAGCAGCCAAGGGCGACAGCTAAAGTACTCCTACGAGCAGTACTTC
TRBV11-2	-	TRBJ2-2	-	CASSLSGLANTGELFF	TGTGCCAGCAGCTTAAGCGGTCTCGCGAACACCGGGGAGCTGTTTTTT
TRBV19	-	TRBJ1-1	TRBD1	CASSPRTGGIRGLGIEAFF	TGTGCCAGTAGTCCCCGGACAGGGGGCATCAGGGGGCTGGGAATTGAAGCTTTCTTT
TRBV3-1/TRBV3-2	-	TRBJ2-7	-	CASSRQGGFYEQYF	TGTGCCAGCAGTCGCCAGGGCGGTTTCTACGAGCAGTACTTC
TRBV11-3	-	TRBJ2-7	-	CASSLERETGEQYF	TGTGCCAGCAGCTTAGAAAGGGAGACGGGAGAGCAGTACTTC
TRBV18	-	TRBJ2-5	TRBD1	CASSPDRGETQYF	TGTGCCAGCTCACCAGACAGGGGCGAGACCCAGTACTTC
TRBV3-1/TRBV3-2	-	TRBJ2-4	-	CASSRDLYKNIQYF	TGTGCCAGCAGCCGAGACTTGTACAAAAACATTCAGTACTTC
TRBV7-9	-	TRBJ1-3	TRBD1	CASTPQGGSGNTIYF	TGTGCCAGCACTCCCCAGGGGGGCTCTGGAAACACCATATATTTT
TRBV4-3	once	TRBJ2-5	-	CASSQEGQIAAQYF	TGCGCCAGCAGCCAAGAAGGGCAGATAGCGGCCCAGTACTTC
TRBV19	few	TRBJ1-1	-	CASSSNGQSNTEAFF	TGTGCCAGTAGTTCCAACGGACAGTCGAACACTGAAGCTTTCTTT
TRBV6-5	-	TRBJ1-1	-	CASSYGRGAAFF	TGTGCCAGCAGTTACGGGAGGGGGGCAGCTTTCTTT
TRBV11-3	-	TRBJ2-7	-	CASSLDNSRDEQYF	TGTGCCAGCAGCTTAGATAACTCCCGGGACGAGCAGTACTTC
TRBV19	once	TRBJ1-1	-	CASSIMGGTEAFF	TGTGCCAGTAGTATCATGGGGGGCACTGAAGCTTTCTTT
TRBV6-2/TRBV6-3	-	TRBJ2-5	TRBD2	CASTPSSGGGETQYF	TGTGCCAGCACCCCGAGTAGCGGGGGAGGAGAGACCCAGTACTTC
TRBV7-2	-	TRBJ2-7	-	CASSFGRVDEQYF	TGTGCCAGCAGCTTTGGCAGGGTCGACGAGCAGTACTTC
TRBV6-1	-	TRBJ1-5	-	CASSEYTNQPQHF	TGTGCCAGCAGTGAATACACGAATCAGCCCCAGCATTTT
TRBV18	-	TRBJ2-7	TRBD1	CASSPGDSNLEQYF	TGTGCCAGCTCACCGGGGGACAGCAACCTCGAGCAGTACTTC
TRBV19	few	TRBJ2-1	-	CASSIDTFLSYNEQFF	TGTGCCAGTAGTATAGATACTTTCCTTTCCTACAATGAGCAGTTCTTC
TRBV28	-	TRBJ1-2	-	CASSLTGNYGYTF	TGTGCCAGCAGTTTAACGGGGAACTATGGCTACACCTTC
TRBV19	once	TRBJ2-1	TRBD2	CASSTGTSGSPSYNEQFF	TGTGCCAGTAGTACAGGGACTAGCGGGAGTCCCTCCTACAATGAGCAGTTCTTC
TRBV5-5	-	TRBJ2-7	TRBD2	CASSLSGSSYEQYF	TGTGCCAGCAGCTTAAGCGGGAGCTCCTACGAGCAGTACTTC
TRBV9	-	TRBJ1-1	TRBD1	CASTPGQGEGTEAFF	TGTGCCAGCACCCCGGGACAGGGTGAGGGCACTGAAGCTTTCTTT
TRBV27	-	TRBJ1-6	-	CASRDGGAYNSPLHF	TGTGCCAGCCGCGACGGGGGGGCCTATAATTCACCCCTCCACTTT
TRBV6-5	-	TRBJ1-1	TRBD1	CASSPGQGKTEAFF	TGTGCCAGCAGTCCCGGACAGGGAAAAACTGAAGCTTTCTTT
TRBV19	-	TRBJ1-1	-	CASRSRASEAFF	TGTGCCAGTAGGTCCAGGGCCTCTGAAGCTTTCTTT
TRBV27	-	TRBJ2-5	-	CASSPVGARETQYF	TGTGCCAGCAGTCCCGTGGGGGCGAGAGAGACCCAGTACTTC
TRBV25-1	-	TRBJ2-2	TRBD2	CASSAEGAGVRTGELFF	TGTGCCAGCAGTGCAGAAGGGGCGGGAGTACGGACCGGGGAGCTGTTTTTT
TRBV5-1	-	TRBJ2-1	-	CASSWGEPYNEQFF	TGCGCCAGCAGCTGGGGCGAGCCCTACAATGAGCAGTTCTTC
TRBV11-2	once	TRBJ1-1	-	CASSDSDPTEAFF	TGTGCCAGCAGCGACTCAGATCCCACTGAAGCTTTCTTT
TRBV7-8	-	TRBJ2-7	TRBD1	CASSSHRGVGEQYF	TGTGCCAGCAGCTCCCACAGGGGGGTCGGCGAGCAGTACTTC
TRBV12-5	-	TRBJ2-2	TRBD2	CASGLKWEGRWTGELFF	TGTGCTAGTGGTTTGAAATGGGAGGGACGCTGGACCGGGGAGCTGTTTTTT
TRBV5-3	-	TRBJ2-7	TRBD1	CARSTLVGGVRDRVRYEQYF	TGTGCCAGAAGCACCCTTGTCGGCGGGGTACGGGACAGGGTACGCTACGAGCAGTACTTC
TRBV21-1	-	TRBJ2-7	-	CASEAKGDLAGYEQYF	TGTGCCAGCGAAGCAAAGGGTGATCTAGCGGGCTACGAGCAGTACTTC
TRBV2	once	TRBJ2-3	-	CASSVTGGRDTQYF	TGTGCCAGCAGTGTCACCGGGGGGCGGGATACGCAGTATTTT
TRBV13	-	TRBJ1-1	-	CASSLWPGAPITEAFF	TGTGCCAGCAGCTTATGGCCAGGGGCGCCGATCACTGAAGCTTTCTTT
TRBV6-6	-	TRBJ2-7	-	CASSYGTQAYEQYF	TGTGCCAGCAGTTACGGGACTCAAGCCTACGAGCAGTACTTC